The 8 T cell receptor beta chains below were found in one sample sequenced in a study of neurological immune-mediated disorders (dated by TCRdb to 2018 to 2020). The receptor library was made with 5' RACE. The sequencing machine was an Illumina HiSeq 2500. TCRdb reprocessing: public reads trimmed at Q25 with fastp, clones called with MiXCR, in-frame beta chains kept. Identical CDR3 proteins give one entry, which carries the most common genes and DNA. In this sample the table shows approximately 44,000 distinct CDR3 sequences, just under 6% of which occur a single time. The ten top clones hold about 1.3% of the sample. Sequences were obtained from CD4+ T cells from blood. All receptors come from a woman under 30 with multiple sclerosis.

This clonotype was seen at least ten times. V gene TRBV20-1 combines with J gene TRBJ2-2; a weak D match, TRBD1 (6 bases). Germline V gene data show CDR1 as DFQATT and CDR2 as SNEGSKA (reference sequence). CDR3 length: 14 residues. Trimming cost V 6 bases and J 2 bases, with 13 bases left between them. The CDR3 sequence: CSAIRDTNTGELFF. DNA of the CDR3: TGCAGTGCAATAAGGGACACCAACACCGGGGAGCTGTTTTTT.

The table lists this clonotype with many counts. The chain recombines TRBV7-8 with TRBJ2-5; D not resolved. CDR3 length: 13 amino acids. The V gene's germline CDR1 is SGHVS and CDR2 FQNEAQ. Trimming pared 6 bases from V and 5 bases from J, leaving 13 bases between. The chain's CDR3 is CASSLNILETQYF. CDR3 nucleotide sequence: TGTGCCAGCAGTTTGAATATACTGGAGACCCAGTACTTC.

This clonotype was detected ten times or more. The chain recombines TRBV6-2 or TRBV6-3 with TRBJ2-1; D might be TRBD1 (5 bases). The ends were cut back, 7 bases at V and 7 bases at J, with 11 bases in the middle. This CDR3 has 12 residues. Germline loops: CDR1 MNHEY, CDR2 SVGEGT. The CDR3 spells CASIDRANEQFF. The CDR3 bases are TGTGCCAGCATAGACAGAGCAAATGAGCAGTTCTTC.

This clonotype was counted at least ten times. The V gene is TRBV7-8, the J gene TRBJ1-5, with D perhaps TRBD1 (6 bases). CDR1 is SGHVS, CDR2 FQNEAQ, per germline. Trimming stripped 1 base from V and 4 bases from J, with 20 bases between. The CDR3 consists of 18 residues. The chain's CDR3 is CASSLGRRGGARNQPQHF. The DNA for the CDR3 is TGTGCCAGCAGCTTAGGGCGGCGGGGGGGGGCAAGAAATCAGCCCCAGCATTTT. The full variable domain, in which reference TRBV7-8 and TRBJ1-5 provide the parts outside the CDR3, is GAGVSQSPRYKVAKRGQDVALRCDPISGHVSLFWYQQALGQGPEFLTYFQNEAQLDKSGLPSDRFFAERPEGSVSTLKIQRTQQEDSAVYLCASSLGRRGGARNQPQHFGDGTRLSIL.

This clonotype was seen repeatedly, ten times or more. The rearrangement uses TRBV6-6 and TRBJ2-7; 8 bases line up with TRBD1. V shed 6 bases and J 3 bases; nucleotides not matched to a gene: 7. The CDR3 is made up of 14 amino acids. In germline, CDR1 is MNHNY, CDR2 SVGAGI (reference sequence). The CDR3 region has the DNA TGTGCCAGCAGCCACGGACAGGGCAACTACGAGCAGTACTTC. It codes for CASSHGQGNYEQYF.

This clonotype was observed at least ten times. The gene calls are TRBV20-1 and TRBJ1-4; D uncertain. The V gene's germline CDR1 is DFQATT and CDR2 SNEGSKA (reference sequence). V was pared by 1 base and J by 0 bases, with 12 bases between. The CDR3 runs to 16 residues. The CDR3 sequence: CSARALLSATNEKLFF. CDR3 in DNA: TGCAGTGCTAGAGCACTTTTAAGTGCAACTAATGAAAAACTGTTTTTT.

This clonotype came up a few times. The J gene is TRBJ2-4, the V gene TRBV20-1; TRBD2 might be the D (5 bases). V dropped 8 bases and J dropped 0 bases, with 11 bases sitting between them. The CDR3 sequence is 13 residues long. Germline loops: CDR1 DFQATT, CDR2 SNEGSKA (reference sequence). In nucleotides, the CDR3 is TGCAGTATCTTGGACTTAGCCAAAAACATTCAGTACTTC. Its translation: CSILDLAKNIQYF.

This clonotype was seen ten or more times. V gene TRBV12-3 or TRBV12-4 combines with J gene TRBJ2-7, with unresolved D. Trimming stripped 3 bases from V and 1 base from J, with 13 bases between. The CDR3 spans 15 residues. CDR3 protein: CASSLIPQRSYEQYF. The CDR3 region has the DNA TGTGCCAGCAGTTTGATTCCACAGAGATCCTACGAGCAGTACTTC.